This T cell receptor beta chain was documented in a study of vaccination effects on CD4 cells after COVID-19. Sequenced by immunoSEQ multiplex PCR; TCRdb stores in-frame clones only, minus some. The data hold about 38,000 clones, with around 68% observed a single time. Antigen-specific CD4+ T cells were expanded with viral peptide pools in the ViraFEST assay before sequencing. It was after approximately 11 days of culture that CD4+ T cells were isolated. None of these healthy vaccinees had been infected with SARS-CoV-2 before vaccination. It was with around 10 IU/ml IL-2 and roughly 9.2 ug/ml peptides that 1.5 million to 2 million PBMC per well were cultured. Cultures had half their medium replaced with IL-2 medium on days 3 and 7. Findings and limits, study-wide: Only a few convalescent patients and no early post-infection timepoints featured in the study. Vaccine-induced clones in healthy vaccinees cross-reacted with common cold coronaviruses in only 1 of 255 cases.

The CDR3 totals 14 residues. Trimming pared 3 bases from V and 0 bases from J, leaving 9 bases between. Germline loops: CDR1 MDHEN, CDR2 SYDVKM. This clone appeared a single time. Its antigen is unidentified. This specimen was CD4+ T cells from PBMCs cultured with SARS-CoV-2 spike peptides, taken before COVID-19 vaccination. The chain is built from TRBV28 and TRBJ2-7; D call uncertain. This receptor was taken from a human donor who received a COVID-19 vaccine. The CDR3 here is CASSLWTSSYEQYF. The DNA of the CDR3 is TGTGCCAGCAGTTTGTGGACCAGCTCCTACGAGCAGTACTTC.